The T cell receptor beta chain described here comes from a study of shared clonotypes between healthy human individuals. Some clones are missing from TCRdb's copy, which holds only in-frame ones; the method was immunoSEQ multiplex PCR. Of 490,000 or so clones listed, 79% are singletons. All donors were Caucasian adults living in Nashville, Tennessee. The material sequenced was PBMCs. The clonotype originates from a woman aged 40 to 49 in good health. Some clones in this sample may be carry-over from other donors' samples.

The CDR3 bases are TGTGCCAGCAGCCCCAGCTATGGCTACACCTTC. Translation gives CASSPSYGYTF. The gene calls are TRBV28 and TRBJ1-2; D gene ambiguous. CDR3 length: 11 residues. The germline V gene encodes CDR1 MDHEN and CDR2 SYDVKM. Deletions cut 6 bases from V and 4 bases from J, with 6 bases between.